This TCR beta chain was retrieved from a study of shared clonotypes between healthy human individuals. The CDR3 is 13 amino acids. Germline CDR1 reads MDHEN; CDR2 reads SYDVKM. Trimming stripped 2 bases from V and 7 bases from J, with 12 bases between. TCRdb keeps only in-frame clones here, not all; method: immunoSEQ multiplex PCR. The table has some 1,900,000 clones, roughly 95% seen once; the top ten hold more than 0.9%. Naive CD8 cells, CD45RO-negative and positively selected for CCR7, excluded terminally differentiated effector memory CD45RA+ cells. Sequencing was carried out using naive CD8+ T cells sorted from blood. The rearrangement links TRBV28 to TRBJ2-7; D may be TRBD2 (5 bases). The sequence was obtained from a man younger than 35 in good health. The CDR3 DNA is TGTGCCAGCAGTTTAAGAGGGTACGAGGAGCAGTACTTC. Its translation: CASSLRGYEEQYF.